The 16 T cell receptor beta chains reported below all come from one sample, sequenced in a study of T cells in Graves' hyperthyroidism and ophthalmopathy. RNA transcripts were the template for amplifying TCR beta CDR3 regions. An initial round of RT-PCR targeting the TCR CDR3 relied on the HTBI primer set. TCRdb re-called the multiplex PCR reads through MiXCR, storing one row per CDR3 protein. The sample carries about 350,000 distinct CDR3 sequences, about 15% recorded once. The specimen was blood. These receptors were taken from a woman aged 30 to 39 with Graves' hyperthyroidism.

The rearrangement joins TRBV29-1 to TRBJ2-3; D remains ambiguous. Germline lookup yields CDR1 SQVTM and CDR2 ANQGSEA. The CDR3 consists of 13 residues. V lost 7 bases to trimming and J lost 4 bases, with 15 bases between them. CDR3 sequence: CSASGLYADTQYF. CDR3 nucleotides: TGCAGCGCTTCCGGGTTGTACGCAGATACGCAGTATTTT.

This CDR3 is CASRSPGQSNQPQHF. For the CDR3, the DNA is TGTGCCAGCAGGAGCCCGGGACAGAGCAATCAGCCCCAGCATTTT. This chain connects TRBV6-2 or TRBV6-3 to TRBJ1-5; 7 bases are a match to TRBD1. The CDR3 has 15 residues. V was pared by 6 bases and J by 1 base, with 6 bases of the junction left unmatched. CDR1 is MNHEY and CDR2 is SVGEGT in the germline V gene.

The J gene is TRBJ1-1, the V gene TRBV4-3, with D perhaps TRBD1 (6 bases). Trimming took 0 bases from V and 3 from J, leaving 8 bases between them. This CDR3 region has 14 residues. The V gene's germline CDR1 is LGHNA and CDR2 YSLEER. For the CDR3, the DNA is TGCGCCAGCAGCCAAGACAGGGGAGACACTGAAGCTTTCTTT. The encoded protein is CASSQDRGDTEAFF.

In DNA, the CDR3 is TGTGCCAGCAGTTTACGACAGGGGGTACTCGGGGGCTACACCTTC. It translates to CASSLRQGVLGGYTF. V gene TRBV28 combines with J gene TRBJ1-2; TRBD1 aligns across 9 bases. The CDR3 has 15 residues. Per germline, CDR1 MDHEN and CDR2 SYDVKM. Unmatched junction bases numbered 9, after V lost 2 bases and J lost 8 bases.

This clonotype was counted only a few times. The chain couples TRBV19 to TRBJ2-2; D call uncertain. Trimming pared 1 base from V and 5 bases from J, leaving 8 bases between. This CDR3 comprises 14 residues. In germline, CDR1 is LNHDA, CDR2 SQIVND (reference sequence). CDR3 protein: CASSIVLGTGELFF. In DNA, the CDR3 is TGTGCCAGTAGTATAGTGTTGGGAACCGGGGAGCTGTTTTTT. The variable domain in full, with the rest retrieved from reference TRBV19 and TRBJ2-2, is DGGITQSPKYLFRKEGQNVTLSCEQNLNHDAMYWYRQDPGQGLRLIYYSQIVNDFQKGDIAEGYSVSREKKESFPLTVTSAQKNPTAFYLCASSIVLGTGELFFGEGSRLTVL.

The chain is built from TRBV18 and TRBJ2-1; TRBD1 might be the D (6 bases). Per the germline V gene, CDR1 is KGHSH and CDR2 is LQKENI. Trimming shortened V by 3 bases and J by 5 bases, and 11 bases separated the two germline ends. The CDR3 sequence is 14 residues long. The CDR3: CASSPRDKDNEQFF. As DNA, the CDR3 is TGTGCCAGCTCACCCCGGGACAAAGACAATGAGCAGTTCTTC.

As for this clonotype: A much larger clone lies one base from this, so it may be a read error. The chain carries TRBV15 and TRBJ1-6, with TRBD1 as a possible D gene (6 bases). Germline CDR1 reads LNHNV; CDR2 reads YYDKDF (reference sequence). V lost 5 bases and J lost 5, with 10 bases in between. The CDR3 has 14 amino acids. The CDR3 region has the DNA TGTGCCACCAGCTGGACAGCAGATAATTCACCCCTCCACTTT. Residues: CATSWTADNSPLHF. Together with reference TRBV15 and TRBJ1-6, the CDR3 gives the full variable domain: DAMVIQNPRYQVTQFGKPVTLSCSQTLNHNVMYWYQQKSSQAPKLLFHYYDKDFNNEADTPDNFQSRRPNTSFCFLDIRSPGLGDTAMYLCATSWTADNSPLHFGNGTRLTVT.

This clonotype was detected ten times or more. This chain uses TRBV11-2 with TRBJ2-2, with 7 bases lining up with TRBD2. The CDR3 contains 16 residues. After removal of 5 bases from V and 5 bases from J, the junction contained 11 bases not matched to a gene. The germline gives CDR1 SGHAT, CDR2 FQNNGV. This CDR3 reads CASSPREEMETGELFF. CDR3 coding DNA: TGTGCCAGCAGCCCTCGGGAGGAGATGGAGACCGGGGAGCTGTTTTTT.

In its sample, this clonotype was seen many times. This chain joins TRBV29-1 and TRBJ2-1; no definite D call. CDR1 and CDR2 from the germline V gene are SQVTM and ANQGSEA. The CDR3 is made up of 12 amino acids. The V gene lost 4 bases and the J gene lost 4 bases, with 8 bases spanning the gap. The DNA of the CDR3 is TGCAGCGTTGCTTTAGCTTACAATGAGCAGTTCTTC. Its protein product is CSVALAYNEQFF.

The chain is built from TRBV6-1 and TRBJ2-3; 14 nucleotides line up with TRBD2. The CDR3 runs 14 residues. The germline gives CDR1 MNHNS, CDR2 SASEGT. Germline trimming cut 7 bases from V and 9 bases from J; bases unmatched to any gene: 6. The CDR3: CASTLGTSGSTQYF. Written as DNA, the CDR3 is TGTGCCAGCACCCTCGGGACTAGCGGGAGCACGCAGTATTTT.

The gene calls are TRBV20-1 and TRBJ2-7; perhaps TRBD1 as D (6 bases). CDR3 size: 14 residues. Germline V CDR1 and CDR2: DFQATT, SNEGSKA (reference sequence). V was trimmed by 6 bases and J by 7 bases, leaving 22 bases between them. The CDR3 DNA sequence: TGCAGTGCCCAACCCGACAGGTCCAACGCTGAGCAGTACTTC. It codes for CSAQPDRSNAEQYF.

This clonotype was seen ten or more times. The J gene is TRBJ2-1, the V gene TRBV28, with 12 positions matching TRBD2. The V gene's germline CDR1 is MDHEN and CDR2 SYDVKM. J gave up 7 bases and V 3 bases, and 4 bases lay outside the gene matches. This CDR3 has 15 amino acids. This chain's CDR3 is CASSFGLAGINEQFF. For the CDR3, the DNA is TGTGCCAGCAGTTTCGGACTAGCGGGGATAAATGAGCAGTTCTTC. Filled out from reference TRBV28 and TRBJ2-1, the complete variable domain reads DVKVTQSSRYLVKRTGEKVFLECVQDMDHENMFWYRQDPGLGLRLIYFSYDVKMKEKGDIPEGYSVSREKKERFSLILESASTNQTSMYLCASSFGLAGINEQFFGPGTRLTVL.

This clonotype was recorded a few times. This chain links TRBV4-3 with TRBJ1-5, with D tentatively TRBD1 (6 bases). Germline loops: CDR1 LGHNA, CDR2 YSLEER. The CDR3 covers 15 residues. V was pared by 0 bases and J by 4 bases, with 10 bases between. CDR3 in DNA: TGCGCCAGCAGCCAAGATGGAGGGGGAAATCAGCCCCAGCATTTT. Amino acid sequence: CASSQDGGGNQPQHF.

This clonotype appeared many times. This sequence joins TRBV5-1 and TRBJ1-5, with a tentative D call TRBD1 (5 bases). Trimming took 2 bases from V and 4 from J, leaving 16 bases between them. The CDR3 sequence is 16 residues long. Germline values: CDR1 SGHRS, CDR2 YFSETQ. The DNA for the CDR3 is TGCGCCAGCAGCTTAGACAGCTTGGGGGGGAATCAGCCCCAGCATTTT. This encodes CASSLDSLGGNQPQHF.

This clonotype showed up many times. V and J are TRBV12-3 or TRBV12-4 and TRBJ2-3; TRBD2 might be the D (5 bases). This CDR3 comprises 16 residues. The V end was cut by 2 bases, the J end by 0 bases, with 12 bases between. The CDR3 DNA sequence: TGTGCCAGCAGTTTATTGACCCGGACTAGCACAGATACGCAGTATTTT. Amino acid sequence: CASSLLTRTSTDTQYF.

This sequence joins TRBV29-1 and TRBJ1-1; no reliable D call. Germline V gene lookup returns CDR1 SQVTM and CDR2 ANQGSEA. V was pared by 5 bases and J by 4 bases, with 8 bases between. CDR3 length: 11 residues. The CDR3 DNA sequence: TGCAGCGTTTCGGTAAGCACTGAAGCTTTCTTT. The encoded protein is CSVSVSTEAFF. Combining the CDR3 with reference TRBV29-1 and TRBJ1-1 gives the whole variable domain SAVISQKPSRDICQRGTSLTIQCQVDSQVTMMFWYRQQPGQSLTLIATANQGSEATYESGFVIDKFPISRPNLTFSTLTVSNMSPEDSSIYLCSVSVSTEAFFGQGTRLTVV.